This record covers a single TCR beta chain. What it binds is not known. Time point denoted: recipient sample about 28 days before transplant, after cytoreduction. Repertoires were generated with immunoSEQ multiplex PCR, while TCRdb's copy carries only in-frame clones and drops some. This table has around 9,100 clones, around 85% appearing once. The germline V and J ends were trimmed by 0 bases and 4 bases, with 7 bases remaining between them. This CDR3 has 13 residues. The germline CDR1 and CDR2 sequences are SQVTM and ANQGSEA. The sample originates from a study of T cell clonotyping in hematopoietic cell transplantation. Study conclusions and caveats: Broader posttransplant TCR repertoire diversity was predicted by graft donor and pretransplant recipient Inverse Simpson Index values.

This receptor was taken from a man in his 60s with acute myeloid leukemia. Some clones in this sample may be carry-over from other donors' samples. The sequenced sample was peripheral blood mononuclear cells, obtained before stem cell transplant. The rearrangement uses TRBV29-1 and TRBJ2-1; no clear D. CDR3 residues: CSVEDPVYNEQFF. The CDR3 nucleotides are TGCAGCGTTGAAGATCCCGTTTACAATGAGCAGTTCTTC.